Listed below are T cell receptor beta chains from one sample, sequenced in a study of blood T cell repertoires in COVID-19. The data were produced by immunoSEQ multiplex PCR, yet TCRdb's version contains in-frame clones alone and is incomplete. The sample lists 250,000 to 300,000 clones, roughly 90% occurring once. Sample: peripheral blood. The receptors were gathered from a man aged 50 or older with acute or convalescent COVID-19. The CDR3 runs from the conserved cysteine through the conserved F or W. The order of the fields is clone size, D gene, V gene, J gene, CDR3 protein, CDR3 DNA. A D gene is named only where the DNA matches it firmly. Expanded clones get a size class; other rows say once, few or many, or leave the size out.

NA	TRBD2	TRBV6-5	TRBJ2-1	CASTERGVSYNEQFF	TGTGCCAGCACGGAGCGGGGGGTTTCCTACAATGAGCAGTTCTTC
NA	NA	TRBV5-6	TRBJ1-2	CASSFGQTLLYGYTF	TGTGCCAGCAGCTTTGGACAGACCCTCCTCTATGGCTACACCTTC
NA	TRBD1	TRBV7-3	TRBJ2-3	CASSPRDRGVWRTDTQYF	TGTGCCAGCAGCCCCAGGGACAGGGGGGTTTGGCGCACAGATACGCAGTATTTT
NA	TRBD2	TRBV4-1	TRBJ2-3	CASSQDRVGGKFGTDTQYF	TGCGCCAGCAGCCAAGATCGGGTCGGGGGGAAATTTGGCACAGATACGCAGTATTTT
NA	TRBD2	TRBV10-3	TRBJ2-5	CAISESAFALAGGETQYF	TGTGCCATCAGTGAGTCGGCCTTCGCACTAGCGGGGGGAGAGACCCAGTACTTC
NA	TRBD1	TRBV12-5	TRBJ1-1	CASGLGPGQGVTTEAFF	TGTGCTAGTGGTTTGGGACCGGGACAGGGTGTGACCACTGAAGCTTTCTTT
once	NA	TRBV5-6	TRBJ1-1	CASSPSDWNTEAFF	TGTGCCAGCAGCCCCTCGGACTGGAACACTGAAGCTTTCTTT
NA	TRBD2	TRBV6-5	TRBJ2-3	CASSLSGVEDTQYF	TGTGCCAGCAGTTTAAGCGGGGTGGAAGATACGCAGTATTTT
NA	NA	TRBV3-1/TRBV3-2	TRBJ2-2	CASSQEVASVSTGELFF	TGTGCCAGCAGCCAAGAAGTGGCTAGCGTATCCACCGGGGAGCTGTTTTTT
NA	TRBD2	TRBV30	TRBJ2-7	CAGRGVYEQYF	TGTGCAGGGAGGGGCGTCTACGAGCAGTACTTC
NA	TRBD2	TRBV15	TRBJ2-2	CATRTSGGATGELFF	TGTGCCACCAGGACTAGCGGGGGAGCCACCGGGGAGCTGTTTTTT
NA	TRBD2	TRBV6-6	TRBJ2-7	CASSPSGTSGVLHTYEQYF	TGTGCCAGCAGTCCCTCCGGGACTAGCGGGGTACTTCATACCTACGAGCAGTACTTC
NA	TRBD1	TRBV19	TRBJ1-1	CASRRQGAQIEAFF	TGTGCCAGTAGACGACAGGGGGCGCAAATTGAAGCTTTCTTT
NA	TRBD1	TRBV9	TRBJ2-2	CASSVGQGANTGELFF	TGTGCCAGCAGCGTAGGACAGGGGGCGAACACCGGGGAGCTGTTTTTT
NA	TRBD2	TRBV4-1	TRBJ2-7	CASSQERGGYEQYF	TGCGCCAGCAGCCAAGAGCGGGGGGGCTACGAGCAGTACTTC
NA	NA	TRBV10-2	TRBJ1-2	CASSFIDKVGWGYTF	TGCGCCAGCAGTTTCATAGACAAGGTTGGATGGGGCTACACCTTC
NA	NA	TRBV27	TRBJ1-2	CASSSNPTASFSRGYTF	TGTGCCAGCAGTTCCAATCCGACAGCCTCCTTTTCACGTGGCTACACCTTC
NA	TRBD1	TRBV2	TRBJ2-3	CASSAGGPLWDTQYF	TGTGCCAGCAGTGCAGGGGGCCCCCTGTGGGATACGCAGTATTTT
NA	TRBD1	TRBV2	TRBJ2-7	CASLDRGNEQYF	TGTGCCAGCCTAGACAGGGGAAACGAGCAGTACTTC
NA	NA	TRBV7-9	TRBJ2-7	CASSPPGSYEQYF	TGTGCCAGCAGCCCCCCGGGCTCCTACGAGCAGTACTTC
NA	TRBD1	TRBV9	TRBJ1-2	CASSPGQGAYYGYTF	TGTGCCAGCAGCCCGGGCCAGGGGGCTTACTATGGCTACACCTTC
NA	TRBD1	TRBV5-5	TRBJ2-1	CASSLYRGEGLYNEQFF	TGTGCCAGCAGCTTGTACAGGGGGGAAGGGTTATACAATGAGCAGTTCTTC
NA	TRBD1	TRBV7-6	TRBJ2-7	CASSLAPLGQGNEQYF	TGTGCCAGCAGCTTGGCCCCCCTCGGACAGGGTAATGAGCAGTACTTC
NA	NA	TRBV6-1	TRBJ1-2	CASSEDSYYGYTF	TGTGCCAGCAGTGAAGACAGCTACTATGGCTACACCTTC
NA	NA	TRBV18	TRBJ2-7	CASLGQDNPYEQYF	TGTGCCAGCCTCGGGCAGGACAACCCCTACGAGCAGTACTTC
NA	TRBD1	TRBV19	TRBJ1-2	CASSPGQGRNYGYTF	TGTGCCAGTAGTCCAGGACAGGGACGTAACTATGGCTACACCTTC
NA	NA	TRBV30	TRBJ1-6	CAWSPGFGSPLHF	TGTGCCTGGTCCCCCGGGTTTGGTTCACCCCTCCACTTT
NA	TRBD1	TRBV7-6	TRBJ1-1	CASSARSGGTGGAFF	TGTGCCAGCAGCGCAAGGTCCGGGGGGACAGGGGGAGCTTTCTTT
NA	NA	TRBV21-1	TRBJ2-7	CASSRQGHYEQYF	TGTGCCAGCAGCAGACAGGGGCACTACGAGCAGTACTTC
NA	NA	TRBV6-5	TRBJ2-1	CASRKAGRNEQFF	TGTGCCAGTCGAAAGGCGGGGCGGAATGAGCAGTTCTTC
few	NA	TRBV2	TRBJ2-2	CASWQGGTGELFF	TGTGCCAGCTGGCAGGGGGGCACCGGGGAGCTGTTTTTT